This entry describes one T cell receptor (beta chain). The antigen it recognizes is unknown. No base quality information exists; no much larger clone differs at one position. Graves' hyperthyroidism was defined as stable when no progression to ophthalmopathy occurred over 18 months of follow-up. Hyperthyroidism patients were aged 18 to 65 years and newly diagnosed, with disease duration of less than 2 months. The study excluded patients with uncontrolled infections, other autoimmune diseases, pregnancy or lactation. Diagnoses relied on clinical symptoms, serum thyroxine and TRAb, thyroid ultrasound and orbital computed tomography. Ficoll-Paque density gradient centrifugation was used to isolate PBMCs from approximately 10 ml of fresh peripheral blood. Total RNA was extracted with Trizol reagent, and quality was checked on an Agilent 2100 Bioanalyzer. This sample was taken from a study of T cells in Graves' hyperthyroidism and ophthalmopathy (dated by TCRdb to between 2017 and 2020). About the investigation overall: Peripheral blood was sampled at the time of initial diagnosis, prior to any treatment. TCR V-J signatures able to tell the groups apart were searched for in a discovery cohort of 100 or so patients, of whom around 42 had Graves' ophthalmopathy and 55 to 65 had stable Graves' hyperthyroidism. Prospective prediction of ophthalmopathy was tested in an independent validation cohort consisting of fewer than 20 hyperthyroidism patients and around 16 patients who later progressed to ophthalmopathy. The 90 to 100 discovery patients were randomly split 7:3 into training and test sets. In addition, the study compared T-cell repertoires in thyroid tissue and in blood from several Graves' hyperthyroidism patients. Once sampling was done, hyperthyroidism patients were given methimazole at a starting dose of 30 mg daily, whereas ophthalmopathy patients were given high-dose intravenous methylprednisolone. TCR Vbeta CDR3 sequencing of some 140 peripheral blood samples (about 45 ophthalmopathy, approximately 80 hyperthyroidism and roughly 17 progressor patients) is reported in the paper. Overall study results and their limits: Blood samples also contained most of the expanded thyroid clonotypes (frequency above 0.001), which suggests that blood repertoires may reflect thyroid immune responses. Ophthalmopathy was separated from stable hyperthyroidism by a 13 V-J signature model, with around 88% sensitivity and approximately 84% specificity obtained in cross-validation and 80%/75% obtained in testing. No statistical method was used to set the sample size in advance, and investigators knew the group allocation. In validation, the model predicted progression to ophthalmopathy a median of roughly six months before onset, with roughly 70% sensitivity and more than 72% specificity.

The TCR beta CDR3 regions were amplified from the RNA transcripts. The first round of RT-PCR for the TCR CDR3 was performed with the HTBI primer set and the Qiagen OneStep RT-PCR kit. Libraries were constructed in a second round of multiplex PCR, after which size selection and purification were performed. Libraries were sequenced paired-end with 100 bp reads on an Illumina HiSeq2000. Under the source paper's analysis protocol: SOAPnuke was used to process the raw data, with reads discarded if the reads contained adapters or uncalled bases, had a mean Phred below 15, or lacked an exact constant-primer or identifier match. COPE v1.2.5 was used to merge the high-quality paired reads, and each unique nucleotide sequence was defined as a clonotype. MiTCR v1.1 was used to align the clonotypes against IMGT TRBV, TRBD and TRBJ reference segments. Analysis was restricted to V-J combinations with a frequency above 0.0001, which covered roughly 99% of repertoires. A TCS score was defined as the ratio of F50 (clonal expansion) to E x V (chaos), with BLOSUM62-based TCRdist applied between CDR3 peptides within each V-J. Welch's t-statistics and random forest reduced just over 500 V-J features to about 12, which were used in a naive Bayes classifier (R e1071). The public reads were quality trimmed at Q25 with fastp and then assembled into clones with MiXCR by TCRdb, keeping productive beta chains. CDR3 protein sequences are deduplicated, and each keeps its most common genes and DNA. The V and J calls here are based on TCRdb, not the publication. The sample contains more than 550,000 distinct CDR3 sequences, 17% of them found a single time. 15% to 17% of the sample is taken by the ten largest.

In the germline V gene (reference sequence), CDR1 corresponds to DFQATT and CDR2 to SNEGSKA. From the cysteine through the phenylalanine, the CDR3 covers 15 amino acids. CDR3 DNA is the only sequence kept; it has 45 bases, read in frame from the first base. Trimming removed 1 base from V and 3 bases from J, leaving 16 bases between the germline ends. The receptor was isolated from a man aged 45-65 years with Graves' hyperthyroidism. The chain uses TRBV20-1 and TRBJ2-7, with a tentative D call of TRBD1 or TRBD2, each matching 6 bases. The specimen was blood. The encoded CDR3 is CSARVGGPSNYEQYF. The nucleotides are TGCAGTGCTAGAGTTGGGGGGCCTTCTAACTACGAGCAGTACTTC.